Below, one T cell receptor beta chain is given with its context. The data originate from a study of OX40 agonist ivuxolimab in advanced cancers. Clones were read by immunoSEQ multiplex PCR, and TCRdb kept only the in-frame ones, dropping some. The data hold about 52,000 clones, with approximately 94% observed a single time. From germline, CDR1 is MNHEY and CDR2 SVGAGI. V lost 5 bases and J 5 bases, leaving 16 bases between the germline ends. The CDR3 length is 15 residues. The source of this sequence is an adult with an advanced solid tumor such as melanoma, head and neck, liver or kidney cancer. The sequencing used CD4+ or CD8+ T cells sorted from blood, collected in a trial of the OX40 agonist ivuxolimab. The gene calls are TRBV6-5 and TRBJ1-5; D may be TRBD1 (5 bases). DNA of the CDR3: TGTGCCAGCAGTGGCAGGGCAGCGGGGGATCAGCCCCAGCATTTT. Amino acids: CASSGRAAGDQPQHF.